The clone carrying this TCR beta chain was seen only a few times. No antigen is known for it. The data belong to a study of vaccination and CD4 T cells after COVID-19. The germline V gene has CDR1 MNHNS and CDR2 SASEGT. Trimming left V 7 bases short and J 5 bases short, with 15 bases between. CDR3 length equals 15 residues. Treatment described: roughly 10-day PBMC culture with coronavirus spike peptide pools or control peptides (ViraFEST assay). Under the ViraFEST approach, antigen-specific T cells were expanded with peptide pools and TCRs subsequently sequenced. Researchers used the Oncomine TCR Beta short-read assay to sequence DNA from cultured CD4+ T cells. A single record per CDR3 protein comes from TCRdb applying MiXCR to the PCR reads. The data contain about 18,000 distinct CDR3 sequences, roughly 50% of them seen just once; the ten biggest clones take up around 6.1%.

J is TRBJ1-6 and V is TRBV6-1, with D hard to call. The receptor was derived from a human donor who had recovered from COVID-19. Sequencing was done on a sample of CD4+ T cells from blood, cultured in vitro. This chain's CDR3 is CASNQAGVNNSPLHF. For the CDR3, the DNA is TGTGCCAGCAACCAAGCAGGTGTGAATAATTCACCCCTCCACTTT.